This TCR beta chain came from a study of post-analysis software for immune sequencing data. Regarding the study as a whole: Normalized Chao1 diversity in multiple sclerosis patients fell significantly below that of controls. Patients used about 5 TRBV segments, including TRBV5-6, TRBV5-1 and TRBV20-1, more often than controls.

V trimming: 2 bases; J trimming: 16 bases; junction bases outside the gene matches: 10. Germline CDR1 MGHRA, CDR2 YSYEKL. The CDR3 has 14 amino acids. This clonotype was detected a few times. The antigen remains unidentified. Researchers reported that TCR beta cDNA libraries carried unique molecular identifiers. One entry per CDR3 protein results from TCRdb running MiXCR on the PCR reads. The sample lists roughly 620,000 distinct CDR3 sequences, 44% seen once, with more than 1.5% in the top ten. Source material: blood. The chain links TRBV4-1 to TRBJ2-6, with TRBD1 identical over 8 bases. This clonotype was obtained from a girl between 5 and 17 years old with multiple sclerosis. In DNA form, the CDR3 reads TGCGCCAGCAGCCAACCCGGACAGGGAGTCCTACTGACTTTC. Translation: CASSQPGQGVLLTF.